Sequencing of this T cell receptor (beta chain) was carried out in a study of CD8 T cells in Susac syndrome. In blood CD8+ and CD4+ T cells, TCR beta underwent sequencing. Negative isolation was applied to CD8+ and CD4+ T cells, and FACS enrichment was applied to TEMRA cells. With random hexamers, reverse transcription was performed on roughly 0.45 to 1 ug of RNA. With immunoSEQ multiplex PCR, TCR beta CDR3 was amplified across 54 Vbeta and 13 Jbeta. MiXCR, applied by TCRdb to the immunoSEQ multiplex PCR reads, yields one record per CDR3 protein. The sample carries nearly 200,000 distinct CDR3 sequences, roughly 96% recorded once. This clonotype was sampled from a human donor with multiple sclerosis. What was sequenced was CD4+ T cells from PBMCs.

CDR3 nucleotides: TGTGCCACCGGGGGGGGCCCCTACAATGAGCAGTTCTTC. It specifies CATGGGPYNEQFF. This sequence joins TRBV24-1 and TRBJ2-1; tentative D call: TRBD2 (7 bases). Germline assignment: CDR1 KGHDR and CDR2 SFDVKD. V lost 9 bases to trimming and J lost 2 bases, with 10 bases between them. The CDR3 length is 13 residues.